These 19 T cell receptor beta chains came from one sample sequenced in a study of control samples from healthy donors and cancer patients. The repertoire was sequenced with immunoSEQ multiplex PCR; TCRdb's copy has only in-frame clones and lacks some. Seen here are more than 140,000 clones, 94% observed once, and the top ten hold over 10%. Sequenced sample: blood. The receptors come from a man aged 35 to 55 in good health.

The rearrangement uses TRBV5-1 and TRBJ1-6; no firm D call. Germline V gene data show CDR1 as SGHRS and CDR2 as YFSETQ. The ends were cut back, 2 bases at V and 0 bases at J, with 15 bases in the middle. The CDR3 has 18 amino acids. The CDR3 DNA follows: TGCGCCAGCAGCTTCGACGGCCCGTTTTACTCCTATAATTCACCCCTCCACTTT. This translates into CASSFDGPFYSYNSPLHF. The complete variable domain, with remaining parts taken from reference TRBV5-1 and TRBJ1-6, reads KAGVTQTPRYLIKTRGQQVTLSCSPISGHRSVSWYQQTPGQGLQFLFEYFSETQRNKGNFPGRFSGRQFSNSRSEMNVSTLELGDSALYLCASSFDGPFYSYNSPLHFGNGTRLTVT.

The CDR3 is CASGFHRQALTYGYTF. CDR3 bases: TGTGCTAGTGGTTTCCATAGACAGGCGTTAACTTATGGCTACACCTTC. This chain uses TRBV12-5 with TRBJ1-2; maybe TRBD1 (6 bases). The V end was cut by 3 bases, the J end by 5 bases, with 19 bases between. The CDR3 has 16 amino acids. Germline CDR1 reads LGHNT; CDR2 reads FRNRAP.

The rearrangement links TRBV3-1 (or the pseudogene TRBV3-2) to TRBJ2-7; 7 bases align to TRBD2. Germline V gives CDR1 LGHDT, CDR2 YNNKEL (reference sequence). J was trimmed by 5 bases and V by 7 bases; bases with no gene match: 14. The CDR3 totals 15 residues. DNA for the CDR3: TGTGCCAGCACGGACGGGACTACATCCCCCCACGAGCAGTACTTC. As protein: CASTDGTTSPHEQYF.

The chain carries TRBV7-9 and TRBJ2-7; TRBD1 matches at 7 bases. The germline gives CDR1 SEHNR, CDR2 FQNEAQ (reference sequence). The trim removed 2 bases at V and 12 bases at J, leaving 4 bases unmatched. There are 11 residues in the CDR3. CDR3 bases: TGTGCCAGCAGCTTAATAGGGGGCTGGTACTTC. Translated: CASSLIGGWYF.

The chain combines TRBV10-3 with TRBJ1-6; no clear D. V lost 0 bases and J lost 6, with 9 bases in between. CDR1 ENHRY and CDR2 SYGVKD come from the germline V gene. This CDR3 is 15 amino acids long. This chain's CDR3 is CAISESNPVNSPLHF. CDR3 DNA sequence: TGTGCCATCAGTGAGTCGAATCCAGTTAATTCACCCCTCCACTTT.

J is TRBJ2-1 and V is TRBV7-6; 15 bases map to TRBD2. The germline CDR1 and CDR2 sequences are SGHVS and FNYEAQ. The J segment lost 4 bases and the V segment lost 0 bases, leaving 1 base of the junction unmatched. This CDR3 comprises 17 residues. The chain's CDR3 is CASSLAGTSGRYNEQFF. DNA for the CDR3: TGTGCCAGCAGCTTAGCCGGGACTAGCGGGAGGTACAATGAGCAGTTCTTC.

The table lists this clone with a count of one. The chain has TRBV6-5 and TRBJ1-6; 8 bases are shared with TRBD1. J gave up 6 bases and V 5 bases, and 6 bases lay outside the gene matches. This CDR3 is built from 15 residues. Germline V lookup: CDR1 MNHEY, CDR2 SVGAGI. The CDR3: CASSLWTGSNSPLHF. For the CDR3, the DNA is TGTGCCAGCAGTCTTTGGACAGGGAGTAATTCACCCCTCCACTTT.

This chain joins TRBV25-1 and TRBJ1-1, with TRBD1 as a possible D gene (5 bases). The germline V gene encodes CDR1 MGHDK and CDR2 SYGVNS. Trimming shortened V by 8 bases and J by 4 bases, and 17 bases separated the two germline ends. This CDR3 region has 14 residues. The CDR3 loop reads CASFDGLRATEAFF. CDR3 nucleotide sequence: TGTGCCAGCTTTGATGGGCTCAGGGCCACTGAAGCTTTCTTT.

This chain joins TRBV7-8 and TRBJ2-7; tentative D call: TRBD2 (7 bases). In germline, CDR1 is SGHVS, CDR2 FQNEAQ. The CDR3 totals 19 residues. V lost 5 bases and J lost 0, with 26 bases in between. The CDR3 sequence is CASSERGGGGTWSSYEQYF. The CDR3 coding sequence is TGTGCCAGCAGCGAAAGGGGGGGCGGGGGCACCTGGAGCTCCTACGAGCAGTACTTC.

This chain links TRBV3-1 (or the pseudogene TRBV3-2) with TRBJ1-5; D is unresolved. CDR3 length: 14 residues. The germline V and J ends were trimmed by 4 bases and 2 bases, with 9 bases remaining between them. Germline V lookup: CDR1 LGHDT, CDR2 YNNKEL (reference sequence). The CDR3 DNA follows: TGTGCCAGCAGCCGAAATCTAGGCAATCAGCCCCAGCATTTT. This encodes CASSRNLGNQPQHF.

The chain links TRBV23-1 to TRBJ1-5, with D hard to call. TRBV23-1 is an open reading frame, and its role is uncertain. V lost 9 bases and J 3 bases, leaving 18 bases between the germline ends. The CDR3 has 15 amino acids. CDR3 DNA: TGCGCCAGTCTCTTACGGCGGGGTTCCAATCAGCCCCAGCATTTT. This sequence encodes CASLLRRGSNQPQHF.

CDR3 residues: CASRTGLNEKLFF. In DNA, the CDR3 is TGTGCCAGCAGGACAGGACTTAATGAAAAACTGTTTTTT. The chain links TRBV6-5 to TRBJ1-4, with D tentatively TRBD1 (6 bases). Germline CDR1 is MNHEY and CDR2 is SVGAGI. V lost 6 bases to trimming and J lost 4 bases, with 9 bases between them. This CDR3 comprises 13 residues.

The V and J genes are TRBV10-2 and TRBJ2-3, with D unclear. The germline V gene has CDR1 WSHSY and CDR2 SAAADI. V shed 6 bases and J shed 2 bases, with 9 bases lying between them. The length of the CDR3 is 13 residues. The CDR3 here is CASRQINTDTQYF. CDR3 sequence (DNA): TGCGCCAGCAGACAAATAAACACAGATACGCAGTATTTT.

The chain recombines TRBV9 with TRBJ1-2; maybe TRBD1 (6 bases). The CDR3 covers 14 residues. V was clipped by 1 base and J by 5 bases, with 12 bases between them. CDR1 and CDR2 from the germline V gene are SGDLS and YYNGEE. The CDR3 coding sequence is TGTGCCAGCAGCGTAAGACAGGAGGTATATGGCTACACCTTC. It codes for CASSVRQEVYGYTF.

The chain uses TRBV4-3 and TRBJ1-4; tentatively, D is TRBD1 (5 bases). Germline V gene sequence: CDR1 LGHNA, CDR2 YSLEER. The CDR3 is 17 amino acids. Trimming removed 0 bases from V and 8 bases from J, with 19 bases in between. The CDR3 reads CASSQDWHRGTREKLFF. The CDR3 DNA is TGCGCCAGCAGCCAAGATTGGCATCGAGGGACTCGAGAAAAACTGTTTTTT.

The chain couples TRBV24-1 to TRBJ2-1, with TRBD1 matching 10 bases. CDR3 size: 15 residues. Looked up from germline, CDR1 is KGHDR and CDR2 is SFDVKD. Unmatched junction bases numbered 2, after V lost 0 bases and J lost 7 bases. CDR3 coding DNA: TGTGCCACCAGTGATTTGCTGGGACAGGGGAATGAGCAGTTCTTC. Its translation is CATSDLLGQGNEQFF.

The chain couples TRBV7-2 to TRBJ2-3; weak D call: TRBD1 (8 bases). The CDR3 length is 16 residues. Trimming removed 0 bases at V and 5 bases at J, with 15 bases between. CDR1 and CDR2 (germline): SGHTA, FQGNSA. The CDR3 loop reads CASSLAGNRGGDTQYF. The CDR3 region has the DNA TGTGCCAGCAGCTTAGCAGGGAACAGGGGGGGAGATACGCAGTATTTT. The full variable domain, completed using reference TRBV7-2 and TRBJ2-3, is GAGVSQSPSNKVTEKGKDVELRCDPISGHTALYWYRQSLGQGLEFLIYFQGNSAPDKSGLPSDRFSAERTGGSVSTLTIQRTQQEDSAVYLCASSLAGNRGGDTQYFGPGTRLTVL.

For this clone: The junction shows a germline mismatch at one end, possibly a read error. The genes are TRBV20-1 and TRBJ2-1; maybe TRBD1 (5 bases). CDR1 DFQATT and CDR2 SNEGSKA come from the germline V gene (reference sequence). The CDR3 extends over 10 amino acids. The CDR3, as DNA: TGCAGTGCTAGAGTCCTGACAGAACTCTTC. This gives the protein CSARVLTELF.

This sequence joins TRBV5-1 and TRBJ1-4; the D gene is possibly TRBD1 (5 bases). Trimming removed 4 bases at V and 3 bases at J, with 10 bases between. The CDR3 covers 14 residues. CDR1 is SGHRS, CDR2 YFSETQ, per germline. The CDR3 DNA reads TGCGCCAGCAGCAGGGGCGAGTCTAATGAAAAACTGTTTTTT. Translated, it gives CASSRGESNEKLFF.